A selection of T cell receptor beta chains follows, all from one sample in a study of CD8+CD57+ T cells in acquired aplastic anemia. TCRdb redid the calling of the reads with MiXCR, one entry per CDR3 protein. The table lists around 150,000 distinct CDR3 sequences, 71% of them singletons. Sample: sorted CD4+, CD8+, or CD8+CD57+ T cells (not recorded which) from PBMCs. These receptors were collected from a human donor with aplastic anemia. Both conserved end residues are part of each CDR3. D genes are given only for firm matches. For some rows the clone size is stated as once, few or many, or as a class when expanded; others skip it.

>.|many|TRBV29-1|TRBJ2-1
CSGGSVEGGNEQFF
TGCAGCGGAGGGAGTGTCGAGGGGGGGAATGAGCAGTTCTTC
>TRBD1|few|TRBV9|TRBJ2-2
CASSEGDSDTGELFF
TGTGCCAGCAGCGAAGGGGACAGCGACACCGGGGAGCTGTTTTTT
>.|.|TRBV5-1|TRBJ1-2
CASSLSVLHGYTF
TGCGCCAGCAGCTTGTCGGTGCTGCATGGCTACACCTTC
>TRBD1|.|TRBV15|TRBJ2-1
CASSLPLGTGDGGEQFF
TGTGCCAGCAGCTTACCTCTCGGGACAGGGGATGGGGGTGAGCAGTTCTTC
>TRBD1|.|TRBV7-9|TRBJ1-2
CASSPTRTGGNYGYTF
TGTGCCAGCAGCCCTACGCGAACAGGGGGCAACTATGGCTACACCTTC
>.|once|TRBV5-1|TRBJ2-7
CASSLGPRGVGGEQYF
TGTGCCAGCAGCTTGGGGCCGAGGGGGGTCGGCGGCGAGCAGTACTTC
>.|.|TRBV20-1|TRBJ2-1
CSAIHTTGSSYNEQFF
TGCAGTGCTATCCACACAACAGGGAGCTCCTACAATGAGCAGTTCTTC
>.|.|TRBV27|TRBJ2-7
CASSLFGNGGYEQYF
TGTGCCAGCAGTTTATTCGGGAATGGGGGCTACGAGCAGTACTTC
>TRBD1|.|TRBV2|TRBJ2-5
CASSVGMPWTGQETQYF
TGTGCCAGCAGTGTGGGGATGCCCTGGACAGGGCAAGAGACCCAGTACTTC
>.|few|TRBV7-8|TRBJ2-3
CASRMALDTQYF
TGTGCCAGCAGGATGGCGTTAGATACGCAGTATTTT
>TRBD1|.|TRBV7-3|TRBJ2-7
CASSEMHRGLGDEQYF
TGTGCCAGCAGCGAAATGCACAGGGGGCTAGGAGACGAGCAGTACTTC
>.|.|TRBV6-1|TRBJ1-5
CASNAMDQPQHF
TGTGCCAGCAACGCCATGGATCAGCCCCAGCATTTT
>TRBD1|.|TRBV9|TRBJ2-1
CASSVSGGQGNHNEQFF
TGTGCCAGCAGCGTATCAGGTGGACAGGGCAACCACAATGAGCAGTTCTTC
>.|.|TRBV7-6|TRBJ1-3
CASSTGRAGGNTIYF
TGTGCCAGCAGTACCGGACGGGCGGGTGGAAACACCATATATTTT
>.|.|TRBV7-2|TRBJ2-7
CASSATGLEQYF
TGTGCCAGCAGCGCCACAGGACTCGAGCAGTACTTC
>.|.|TRBV7-6|TRBJ1-2
CASSLGAGGAGYTF
TGTGCCAGCAGCTTAGGCGCAGGAGGCGCGGGCTACACCTTC
>.|.|TRBV12-3/TRBV12-4|TRBJ1-3
CASSFEGVTIYF
TGTGCCAGCAGTTTCGAGGGGGTAACCATATATTTT
>TRBD2|.|TRBV20-1|TRBJ2-7
CSAREVPLAGGSYEQYF
TGCAGTGCTAGAGAAGTCCCTCTAGCGGGAGGATCCTACGAGCAGTACTTC
>.|.|TRBV5-1|TRBJ2-7
CASSLDTASISEQYF
TGCGCCAGCAGCTTGGATACAGCCTCCATAAGCGAGCAGTACTTC
>.|once|TRBV7-8|TRBJ2-5
CASSLAIVRGYQETQYF
TGTGCCAGCAGCTTAGCAATAGTTAGGGGATACCAAGAGACCCAGTACTTC
>TRBD2|many|TRBV19|TRBJ2-5
CASSPHGTSGGETQYF
TGTGCCAGTAGTCCTCATGGGACTAGCGGGGGAGAGACCCAGTACTTC
>TRBD1|.|TRBV2|TRBJ2-1
CASSGQGTYEQFF
TGTGCCAGCTCGGGACAGGGGACATACGAGCAGTTCTTC
>TRBD1|.|TRBV24-1|TRBJ2-1
CATSDAGQGSDEQFF
TGTGCCACCAGTGATGCGGGACAGGGTTCGGATGAGCAGTTCTTC
>TRBD1|few|TRBV20-1|TRBJ2-5
CSADRVQETQYF
TGCAGCGCCGACAGGGTCCAAGAGACCCAGTACTTC
>.|many|TRBV14|TRBJ2-1
CASSQDLGGPYSYNEQFF
TGTGCCAGCAGCCAAGATCTGGGCGGGCCCTACTCCTACAATGAGCAGTTCTTC
>.|.|TRBV4-1|TRBJ2-1
CASSSPPGPEQFF
TGTGCCAGCAGCTCGCCCCCTGGTCCCGAGCAGTTCTTC
>.|many|TRBV6-4|TRBJ1-1
CASSEEASTEAFF
TGTGCCAGCAGTGAAGAAGCGTCTACTGAAGCTTTCTTT
>.|few|TRBV7-9|TRBJ2-7
CASSLSLMDMEQYF
TGTGCCAGCAGCTTATCCCTCATGGATATGGAGCAGTACTTC
>TRBD2|.|TRBV5-1|TRBJ2-7
CASSKPKAGPTYEQYF
TGCGCCAGCAGCAAGCCCAAAGCGGGACCGACCTACGAGCAGTACTTC
>TRBD2|.|TRBV2|TRBJ2-5
CASGLGLAFETQYF
TGTGCCAGCGGCCTGGGACTAGCTTTTGAGACCCAGTACTTC
>TRBD2|.|TRBV2|TRBJ2-5
CASSEVRAGGPETQYF
TGTGCCAGCAGTGAAGTAAGAGCGGGGGGGCCTGAGACCCAGTACTTC
>.|many|TRBV7-7|TRBJ2-5
CASSFYPGGLETQYF
TGTGCCAGCAGCTTTTATCCTGGAGGGCTTGAGACCCAGTACTTC
>.|few|TRBV24-1|TRBJ2-7
CATSDSGEGDYEQYF
TGTGCCACCAGTGATTCCGGAGAAGGGGACTACGAGCAGTACTTC
>TRBD2|.|TRBV5-1|TRBJ2-1
CASRSGGGSYNEQFF
TGCGCCAGCAGGTCGGGGGGGGGCTCCTACAATGAGCAGTTCTTC
>TRBD2|.|TRBV20-1|TRBJ2-7
CSASKESGARSEQYF
TGCAGTGCTAGTAAGGAGAGCGGGGCTCGGAGCGAGCAGTACTTC
>.|.|TRBV5-6|TRBJ2-5
CASTLGVRGGTQYF
TGTGCCAGCACCTTAGGGGTTAGAGGTGGGACCCAGTACTTC
>.|many|TRBV9|TRBJ1-1
CASSDISKGSTEAFF
TGTGCCAGCAGTGATATCTCCAAGGGATCCACTGAAGCTTTCTTT
>.|few|TRBV9|TRBJ2-7
CASSGLRDYEQYF
TGTGCCAGCAGCGGATTGAGGGACTACGAGCAGTACTTC
>.|.|TRBV24-1|TRBJ1-1
CPREEGPTVTEAFF
TGTCCAAGGGAGGAGGGACCCACCGTGACAGAAGCTTTCTTT
>.|.|TRBV20-1|TRBJ2-5
CSASTLRDPQETQYF
TGCAGTGCTTCCACCCTCCGGGACCCTCAAGAGACCCAGTACTTC